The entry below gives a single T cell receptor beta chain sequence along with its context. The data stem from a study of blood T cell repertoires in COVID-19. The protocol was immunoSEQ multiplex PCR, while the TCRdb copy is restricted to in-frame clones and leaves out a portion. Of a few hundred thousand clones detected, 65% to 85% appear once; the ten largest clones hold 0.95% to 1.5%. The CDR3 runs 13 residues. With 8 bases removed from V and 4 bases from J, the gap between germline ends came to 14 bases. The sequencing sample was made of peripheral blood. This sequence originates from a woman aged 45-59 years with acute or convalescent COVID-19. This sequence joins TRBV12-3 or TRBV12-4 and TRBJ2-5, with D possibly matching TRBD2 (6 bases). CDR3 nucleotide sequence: TGTGCCAGCTCCCATGGGGGGAGAGAGACCCAGTACTTC. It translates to CASSHGGRETQYF.